This entry concerns a single TCR beta chain. This CDR3 has 12 residues. With 5 bases clipped from V and 9 bases from J, the junction kept 5 bases outside the gene matches. Germline lookup yields CDR1 SGHAT and CDR2 FQNNGV. Original processing notes: Across samples, TCR counts had a median of approximately 100,000 and ranged from about 23,224 to 690,600. TCRdb reprocessed the RACE reads with MiXCR, giving one entry per CDR3 protein. What appears here as the V and J calls and clone size reflects TCRdb's work, not the paper's. The data show 74,000 or so distinct CDR3 sequences, with approximately 10% seen just once and about 1.5% held by the top ten. Time point noted: patch test 1, 2 weeks after DPC sensitization. Sample treatment: therapeutic diphenylcyclopropenone sensitization with weekly scalp DPC. This sample stems from a study of human T cells and chemical hapten exposure.

The V gene is TRBV11-2, the J gene TRBJ2-3; TRBD2 matches 7 bases. The sample consisted of whole blood, taken in connection with sensitization to the hapten diphenylcyclopropenone (DPC). The clonotype comes from a woman in her forties or fifties with alopecia areata. Some clones in this sample may be carry-over from other donors' samples. The CDR3: CASSPAGDTQYF. The CDR3 DNA reads as TGTGCCAGCAGCCCGGCGGGAGACACGCAGTATTTT.